Listed below are T cell receptor beta chains from one sample, sequenced in a study of blood T cell repertoires in COVID-19. Assay used: immunoSEQ multiplex PCR; TCRdb lists only in-frame clones, some missing. This sample has approximately 200,000 clones, with 80% to 90% found just once. The sequenced material came from PBMCs or T cells enriched from blood (not recorded which). The receptors were gathered from a woman aged 25 to 45 who had been exposed to COVID-19. Both conserved end residues are part of each CDR3. The order of the fields is V gene, D gene, clone size, J gene, CDR3 DNA, CDR3 protein. A D gene is named only where the DNA matches it firmly. Expanded clones get a size class; other rows say once, few or many, or leave the size out.

V: TRBV27
D: .
size: .
J: TRBJ1-1
DNA: TGTGCCAGCGGGGCCGGGGGTGAAGGGGTGACTGAAGCTTTCTTT
CDR3: CASGAGGEGVTEAFF

V: TRBV9
D: TRBD1
size: once
J: TRBJ1-6
DNA: TGTGCCAGCAGCGTAGCGGGACAGAATTCACCCCTCCACTTT
CDR3: CASSVAGQNSPLHF

V: TRBV7-8
D: .
size: once
J: TRBJ1-1
DNA: TGTGCCAGCAGCTTATCTCGGAGCGGACTTTTGAACACTGAAGCTTTCTTT
CDR3: CASSLSRSGLLNTEAFF

V: TRBV18
D: TRBD2
size: .
J: TRBJ2-2
DNA: TGTGCCAGCTCACCTTCCCAACTAGCGGCGAACACCGGGGAGCTGTTTTTT
CDR3: CASSPSQLAANTGELFF

V: TRBV10-3
D: .
size: .
J: TRBJ2-1
DNA: TGTGCCATCAGTGAGTCCCCAGGGTCCTCCTACAATGAGCAGTTCTTC
CDR3: CAISESPGSSYNEQFF

V: TRBV9
D: .
size: .
J: TRBJ2-2
DNA: TGTGCCAGCAGCGCACGGGACTACACCGGGGAGCTGTTTTTT
CDR3: CASSARDYTGELFF

V: TRBV25-1
D: TRBD2
size: .
J: TRBJ2-3
DNA: TGTGCCAGCAGCCTTAGCGGGGGGCTGGATACGCAGTATTTT
CDR3: CASSLSGGLDTQYF

V: TRBV6-4
D: .
size: .
J: TRBJ1-2
DNA: TGTGCCAGCAGTGCTTCTGACGGGAGTTACACCTTC
CDR3: CASSASDGSYTF

V: TRBV6-5
D: TRBD2
size: .
J: TRBJ2-5
DNA: TGTGCCAGCAGTCGCGGGACTACACAAGAGACCCAGTACTTC
CDR3: CASSRGTTQETQYF

V: TRBV18
D: TRBD1
size: .
J: TRBJ1-5
DNA: TGTGCCAGGACAGGGACGGTTTATAGCAATCAGCCCCAGCATTTT
CDR3: CARTGTVYSNQPQHF

V: TRBV2
D: .
size: .
J: TRBJ1-5
DNA: TGTGCCAGCAGTACCTCAGAAAATCAGCCCCAGCATTTT
CDR3: CASSTSENQPQHF

V: TRBV27
D: TRBD1
size: .
J: TRBJ1-3
DNA: TGTGCCAGCAGTTCTGAGGGGGCGAGAGGAAACACCATATATTTT
CDR3: CASSSEGARGNTIYF

V: TRBV30
D: TRBD1
size: .
J: TRBJ1-1
DNA: TGTGCCTGGAGTGGCCAGGGGGCGGGTACTGAAGCTTTCTTT
CDR3: CAWSGQGAGTEAFF

V: TRBV5-8
D: TRBD1
size: .
J: TRBJ2-3
DNA: TGTGCCAGCAGCTTGGGGGTGACAGGGGGTCTGGATACGCAGTATTTT
CDR3: CASSLGVTGGLDTQYF

V: TRBV18
D: TRBD1
size: .
J: TRBJ1-4
DNA: TGTGCCAGCTCACCCAGGGGGCAAGTGGGTGAAAAACTGTTTTTT
CDR3: CASSPRGQVGEKLFF

V: TRBV5-4
D: .
size: .
J: TRBJ2-3
DNA: TGTGCCAGCAGCTTACGCGGGGCGGGCACAGATACGCAGTATTTT
CDR3: CASSLRGAGTDTQYF

V: TRBV6-5
D: .
size: .
J: TRBJ1-6
DNA: TGTGCCAGCAGTTACGATACAGGTTCCTATAATTCACCCCTCCACTTT
CDR3: CASSYDTGSYNSPLHF

V: TRBV2
D: .
size: once
J: TRBJ1-4
DNA: TGTGCCAGCAGGGCGGAGGGTGAAAAACTGTTTTTT
CDR3: CASRAEGEKLFF

V: TRBV24-1
D: .
size: .
J: TRBJ1-2
DNA: TGTGCCACCAGGGGCCGGGAGGTCTATGGCTACACCTTC
CDR3: CATRGREVYGYTF

V: TRBV21-1
D: .
size: .
J: TRBJ1-2
DNA: TGTGCCAGCAGCACCGGGGGGGTAGGACAGACCTATGGCTACACCTTC
CDR3: CASSTGGVGQTYGYTF

V: TRBV20-1
D: .
size: .
J: TRBJ1-1
DNA: TGCAGAGCGGACAGGAACACTGAAGCTTTCTTT
CDR3: CRADRNTEAFF

V: TRBV21-1
D: .
size: .
J: TRBJ2-7
DNA: TGTGCCAGCAGCACGGACAGGAGCTCCTACGAGCAGTACTTC
CDR3: CASSTDRSSYEQYF

V: TRBV29-1
D: TRBD1
size: .
J: TRBJ1-2
DNA: TGCAGCGTAGAAACAGGGGCGCGAGATGGCTACACCTTC
CDR3: CSVETGARDGYTF

V: TRBV7-8
D: TRBD1
size: .
J: TRBJ1-2
DNA: TGTGCCAGCAGCATTAGGGAAACAGGGGCTGCCTATGGCTACACCTTC
CDR3: CASSIRETGAAYGYTF

V: TRBV3-1/TRBV3-2
D: TRBD1
size: .
J: TRBJ1-4
DNA: TGTGCCAGCAGCCAAGGGACAGGGAAAGAAAAACTGTTTTTT
CDR3: CASSQGTGKEKLFF

V: TRBV19
D: .
size: .
J: TRBJ1-2
DNA: TGTGCCAGTAGTCCAGACTTCTATGGCTACACCTTC
CDR3: CASSPDFYGYTF

V: TRBV19
D: TRBD1
size: .
J: TRBJ1-2
DNA: TGTGCCAGTAGCGCGACGAGATCCGGGACAGGGAATGGCTACACCTTC
CDR3: CASSATRSGTGNGYTF

V: TRBV19
D: .
size: .
J: TRBJ1-1
DNA: TGTGCCAGTAGTATTGGCGGGAAGGCTGAAGCTTTCTTT
CDR3: CASSIGGKAEAFF

V: TRBV5-1
D: TRBD1
size: .
J: TRBJ2-2
DNA: TGCGCCAGCAGCTCGATCGGACAGGGTGTTGAGCTGTTTTTT
CDR3: CASSSIGQGVELFF

V: TRBV9
D: .
size: few
J: TRBJ1-2
DNA: TGTGCCAGCAGCTCCGGACTGATGGTAAACTATGGCTACACCTTC
CDR3: CASSSGLMVNYGYTF

V: TRBV3-1/TRBV3-2
D: TRBD1
size: .
J: TRBJ2-7
DNA: TGTGCCAGCAGCCTTGGACAGGGGACAAGTAAGTCCTACGAGCAGTACTTC
CDR3: CASSLGQGTSKSYEQYF

V: TRBV5-1
D: .
size: .
J: TRBJ1-5
DNA: TGCGCCAGCAGCCTGGTGGGGGCGCCGGGTCAGCCCCAGCATTTT
CDR3: CASSLVGAPGQPQHF

V: TRBV10-3
D: TRBD1
size: .
J: TRBJ1-1
DNA: TGTGCCCTAAGACAAACAGGGGAGAACACTGAAGCTTTCTTT
CDR3: CALRQTGENTEAFF

V: TRBV18
D: .
size: .
J: TRBJ1-1
DNA: TGTGCCAGCTCACTTATTGGGGGAGGCGAAGCTTTCTTT
CDR3: CASSLIGGGEAFF

V: TRBV12-3/TRBV12-4
D: TRBD2
size: .
J: TRBJ2-7
DNA: TGTGCCAGCAGTTTAAGAGCGGGGGAGCAGTACTTC
CDR3: CASSLRAGEQYF

V: TRBV19
D: .
size: once
J: TRBJ1-5
DNA: TGTGCCAGTAGTGGCCTTAATCAGCCCCAGCATTTT
CDR3: CASSGLNQPQHF

V: TRBV24-1
D: TRBD2
size: .
J: TRBJ2-1
DNA: TGTGCCACCTCAAAAAGAACGAGCGGGGGATCCTACAATGAGCAGTTCTTC
CDR3: CATSKRTSGGSYNEQFF

V: TRBV27
D: TRBD2
size: .
J: TRBJ2-5
DNA: TGTGCCAGCAGTTTAGGGAGGACTAGCGGGGGGGCCGGGGAGACCCAGTACTTC
CDR3: CASSLGRTSGGAGETQYF

V: TRBV19
D: .
size: .
J: TRBJ1-6
DNA: TGTGCCACCTCCGGGCGGGAAAATAATTCACCCCTCCACTTT
CDR3: CATSGRENNSPLHF

V: TRBV27
D: TRBD2
size: .
J: TRBJ2-1
DNA: TGTGCCAGCAGTTTAGGGACTAGCGGGGGACGCGGAGAGCAGTTCTTC
CDR3: CASSLGTSGGRGEQFF

V: TRBV29-1
D: .
size: .
J: TRBJ1-2
DNA: TGCAGCGTTGACGACAGAAACTATGGCTACACCTTC
CDR3: CSVDDRNYGYTF

V: TRBV2
D: .
size: .
J: TRBJ2-2
DNA: TGTGCCAGCAGTGTATACGACAGCACCGGGGAGCTGTTTTTT
CDR3: CASSVYDSTGELFF

V: TRBV11-3
D: TRBD1
size: .
J: TRBJ2-4
DNA: TGTGCCAGCAGCCGCGACAGGGTCGAAGCCAAAAACATTCAGTACTTC
CDR3: CASSRDRVEAKNIQYF

V: TRBV28
D: .
size: .
J: TRBJ1-1
DNA: TGTGCCAGCAGACGAGTGAACACTGAAGCTTTCTTT
CDR3: CASRRVNTEAFF

V: TRBV6-5
D: TRBD1
size: once
J: TRBJ1-1
DNA: TGTGCCAGCAGCCACTTTTTAGGGGGCACGGTTTCTTTCTTT
CDR3: CASSHFLGGTVSFF

V: TRBV4-2
D: .
size: .
J: TRBJ2-6
DNA: TGTGCCAGCACCCAAGACACCGGGGTCGGGGCCAACGTCCTGACTTTC
CDR3: CASTQDTGVGANVLTF

V: TRBV30
D: TRBD1
size: .
J: TRBJ1-1
DNA: TGTGCCTGGCGGGACAGGGTTTATGGAGCTTTCTTT
CDR3: CAWRDRVYGAFF

V: TRBV9
D: .
size: .
J: TRBJ1-5
DNA: TGTGCCAGCAGCGTAGGCTCCGGAGGGAGTCAGCCCCAGCATTTT
CDR3: CASSVGSGGSQPQHF

V: TRBV3-1/TRBV3-2
D: .
size: .
J: TRBJ1-4
DNA: TGTGCCAGCAGTCGAGCAGGGCGCGGGGGACTGTTTTTT
CDR3: CASSRAGRGGLFF

V: TRBV6-5
D: .
size: .
J: TRBJ1-1
DNA: TGTGCCAGCAGTCTACAGGGCGCAGAAGCTTTCTTT
CDR3: CASSLQGAEAFF

V: TRBV2
D: .
size: .
J: TRBJ1-4
DNA: TGTGCCAGCGGTCAGTTTGCAACTAATGAAAAACTGTTTTTT
CDR3: CASGQFATNEKLFF

V: TRBV18
D: TRBD1
size: .
J: TRBJ2-7
DNA: TGTGCCAGCTCTGACAGGGGCCGCTCCTACGAGCAGTACTTC
CDR3: CASSDRGRSYEQYF

V: TRBV27
D: .
size: .
J: TRBJ2-5
DNA: TGTGCCAGCAGTTTAGGATCCAGGTTGGGGACCCAGTACTTC
CDR3: CASSLGSRLGTQYF

V: TRBV19
D: .
size: .
J: TRBJ1-2
DNA: TGTGCCAGTAGTGATGAAGGGACACAAGGAACCTATGGCTACACCTTC
CDR3: CASSDEGTQGTYGYTF

V: TRBV11-3
D: .
size: .
J: TRBJ2-7
DNA: TGTGCCAGCAGCCCCACGGAGAGGGGGTTCCCCTACGAGCAGTACTTC
CDR3: CASSPTERGFPYEQYF

V: TRBV3-1/TRBV3-2
D: .
size: .
J: TRBJ1-2
DNA: TGTGCCAGCAGCCAAGATCTGGTAGGGGACTATGGCTACACCTTC
CDR3: CASSQDLVGDYGYTF

V: TRBV6-4
D: .
size: .
J: TRBJ1-2
DNA: TGTGCCAGCAGTGACTCGGGACTGGCCTCCGCTAACTATGGCTACACCTTC
CDR3: CASSDSGLASANYGYTF

V: TRBV30
D: .
size: once
J: TRBJ1-6
DNA: TGTGCCTGGAGTCTGGGGGCCGGGAATTCACCCCTCCACTTT
CDR3: CAWSLGAGNSPLHF

V: TRBV11-2
D: TRBD2
size: .
J: TRBJ2-7
DNA: TGTGCCAGCAGCCCCCTCGGGGGGGAGGGGGCCTACGAGCAGTACTTC
CDR3: CASSPLGGEGAYEQYF